This T cell receptor beta chain originates from a study of T cells after yellow fever vaccination. The wider study: The SMART-Seq v4 Ultra Low Input method served to prepare the low-cell-number fractions. Overall study findings and caveats: In FACS-sorted repertoires, abundant clonotypes from the bulk population could appear as contaminants. There was a small share of clonotypes that showed up in both the CD4 and CD8 compartments. Most primary-vaccination clones reappeared after the booster (around 95% CD4, about 88% CD8).

Remarks on this clonotype: Its antigen is still unknown.

MiXCR was run by TCRdb on the 5' RACE reads, yielding one entry per CDR3 protein. The sample lists just under 600,000 distinct CDR3 sequences; about 13% were seen once. The source is a man in his thirties or forties who received the YFV17D yellow fever vaccine. The starting material was PBMCs, obtained on the day of the yellow fever booster vaccination.

The CDR3 DNA sequence: TGTGCCAGTAATGACGGATTATTCTCCTACGAGCAGTACTTC. Translated: CASNDGLFSYEQYF. The chain joins TRBV19 to TRBJ2-7; D gene uncertain. The CDR3 loop spans 14 amino acids. The V gene lost 7 bases and the J gene lost 0 bases, with 13 bases spanning the gap. Germline CDR1 and CDR2: LNHDA and SQIVND (reference sequence).